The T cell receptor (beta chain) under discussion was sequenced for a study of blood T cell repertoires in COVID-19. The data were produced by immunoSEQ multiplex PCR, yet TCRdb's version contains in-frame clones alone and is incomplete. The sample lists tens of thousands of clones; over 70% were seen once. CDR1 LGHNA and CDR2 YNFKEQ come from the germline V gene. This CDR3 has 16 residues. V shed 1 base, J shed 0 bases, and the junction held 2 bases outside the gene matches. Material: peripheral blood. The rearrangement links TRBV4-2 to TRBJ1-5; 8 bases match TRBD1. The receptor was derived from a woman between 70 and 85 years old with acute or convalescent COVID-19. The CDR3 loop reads CASSQVGTGSNQPQHF. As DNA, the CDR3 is TGTGCCAGCAGCCAAGTAGGGACAGGTAGCAATCAGCCCCAGCATTTT.